This T cell receptor beta chain was captured in a study of OX40 agonist ivuxolimab in advanced cancers. Background on the study: Hepatocellular carcinoma, melanoma, renal cell or head and neck cancer was diagnosed in the dose-escalation patients. Three patients responded partially, comprising one with hepatocellular carcinoma and two with cutaneous melanoma.

Generated by immunoSEQ multiplex PCR, the TCRdb table keeps only in-frame clones and is missing some. The sample carries fewer than 140,000 clones, approximately 90% recorded once. The trim removed 5 bases at V and 7 bases at J, leaving 9 bases unmatched. The V gene's germline CDR1 is SEHNR and CDR2 FQNEAQ (reference sequence). The CDR3 is 15 residues long. The sequenced sample was CD4+ or CD8+ T cells sorted from blood, obtained in a trial of the OX40 agonist ivuxolimab. This sequence originates from an adult with an advanced solid tumor such as melanoma, head and neck, liver or kidney cancer. The chain employs TRBV7-9 and TRBJ1-2, with 11 bases identical to TRBD1. The CDR3 region has the DNA TGTGCCAGCAGCCCCCGGACAGGGGGCGCGCGTGGCTACACCTTC. Translated, it gives CASSPRTGGARGYTF.